This is a list of T cell receptor beta chains from one sample in a study of T-cell reconstitution after alpha-beta-depleted transplantation in children. A single record per CDR3 protein comes from TCRdb applying MiXCR to the PCR reads. This table holds more than 40,000 distinct CDR3 sequences, about 9% found once. Sequencing used PBMCs, mostly from graft donor cells, obtained 60 days after TCRalphabeta/CD19-depleted stem cell transplant. All receptors derive from a male patient aged 2 to 10 who had a stem cell transplant for chronic granulomatous disease, so the T cells may come from the graft donor. Each CDR3 is given with its conserved first and last residue. The D gene is left open where the match is weak. The size entry is marked missing in some rows and otherwise reads once, few, many or a size class.

CASSFTGLDSEQFF | TGTGCCAGCAGTTTCACAGGACTAGATAGTGAGCAGTTCTTC | TRBV27 | TRBD2 | many | TRBJ2-1 | 14
CASSSVALITDTQYF | TGTGCCAGCAGCAGCGTCGCACTGATCACAGATACGCAGTATTTT | TRBV27 | . | many | TRBJ2-3 | 15
CSARGQMNTEAFF | TGCAGTGCTAGAGGGCAGATGAACACTGAAGCTTTCTTT | TRBV20-1 | . | many | TRBJ1-1 | 13
CASSLARQLAKNIQYF | TGTGCCAGCAGTTTAGCTAGACAGCTAGCCAAAAACATTCAGTACTTC | TRBV12-3/TRBV12-4 | . | many | TRBJ2-4 | 16
CASSQPGTFPTDTQYF | TGTGCCAGCAGCCAACCCGGGACCTTTCCCACAGATACGCAGTATTTT | TRBV14 | . | many | TRBJ2-3 | 16
CASPWTGDAGGNVLTF | TGTGCCAGCCCCTGGACAGGTGATGCTGGGGGCAACGTCCTGACTTTC | TRBV7-9 | TRBD1 | once | TRBJ2-6 | 16
CASSLGLASRVDIQYF | TGTGCCAGCAGTTTGGGACTAGCTTCGCGGGTCGACATTCAGTACTTC | TRBV28 | TRBD2 | . | TRBJ2-4 | 16
CASSLGVLAGADEQFF | TGTGCCAGCAGCTTAGGAGTACTAGCGGGAGCCGATGAGCAGTTCTTC | TRBV7-9 | TRBD2 | many | TRBJ2-1 | 16
CASSDSTGKSYEQYF | TGCGCCAGCAGTGACTCCACAGGAAAAAGCTACGAGCAGTACTTC | TRBV10-2 | . | many | TRBJ2-7 | 15
CASSYSKDAPGGYEQYF | TGTGCCAGCAGTTATTCAAAGGACGCCCCGGGGGGCTACGAGCAGTACTTC | TRBV28 | TRBD2 | many | TRBJ2-7 | 17
CASSLSGGRNQPQHF | TGTGCCAGCAGCTTAAGTGGCGGCCGCAATCAGCCCCAGCATTTT | TRBV7-9 | . | many | TRBJ1-5 | 15
CASSLEGSLREAFF | TGTGCCAGCAGTTTAGAAGGCTCCCTCAGGGAAGCTTTCTTT | TRBV12-3/TRBV12-4 | . | many | TRBJ1-1 | 14
CASSLEPGGYSNQPQHF | TGTGCCAGCAGCTTAGAGCCAGGGGGTTATAGCAATCAGCCCCAGCATTTT | TRBV11-2 | TRBD1 | few | TRBJ1-5 | 17
CASSPGQGGIEQYF | TGTGCCAGCTCACCGGGTCAAGGGGGCATCGAGCAGTACTTC | TRBV18 | TRBD1 | few | TRBJ2-7 | 14
CASSQDLGAHLGGIGYEQYF | TGTGCCAGCAGCCAAGATCTGGGAGCCCACTTAGGAGGGATCGGCTACGAGCAGTACTTC | TRBV4-2 | . | many | TRBJ2-7 | 20
CASSRPASGITNTGELFF | TGCGCCAGCAGCCGCCCGGCTAGCGGGATTACGAACACCGGGGAGCTGTTTTTT | TRBV5-1 | TRBD2 | many | TRBJ2-2 | 18
CSLIPGLNTEAFF | TGCAGTCTCATCCCGGGGTTGAACACTGAAGCTTTCTTT | TRBV20-1 | . | many | TRBJ1-1 | 13
CASSPQGAAEQFF | TGTGCCAGCTCACCACAGGGGGCCGCCGAGCAGTTCTTC | TRBV18 | TRBD1 | . | TRBJ2-1 | 13
CASSYSGEGNEQFF | TGTGCCAGCAGTTACTCAGGGGAAGGCAATGAGCAGTTCTTC | TRBV6-5 | . | many | TRBJ2-1 | 14
CASSASGGPDTQYF | TGTGCCAGCAGTGCATCGGGAGGGCCGGATACGCAGTATTTT | TRBV6-4 | TRBD2 | many | TRBJ2-3 | 14
CSASDREGQPQHF | TGCAGTGCTAGCGACCGGGAGGGTCAGCCCCAGCATTTT | TRBV20-1 | . | few | TRBJ1-5 | 13
CASSPGGAGAYTQYF | TGTGCCAGCAGCCCCGGGGGAGCGGGAGCATATACGCAGTATTTT | TRBV7-6 | TRBD2 | many | TRBJ2-3 | 15
CASSLALNQPQHF | TGTGCCAGCAGCTTAGCCCTCAATCAGCCCCAGCATTTT | TRBV7-2 | . | many | TRBJ1-5 | 13
CSASPAVAVASPLHF | TGCAGTGCTAGTCCCGCGGTGGCAGTAGCATCACCCCTCCACTTT | TRBV20-1 | . | few | TRBJ1-6 | 15
CASSWGTTRETQYF | TGCGCCAGCAGCTGGGGGACCACTCGGGAGACCCAGTACTTC | TRBV5-1 | . | many | TRBJ2-5 | 14
CSVEGLAGVGEQYF | TGCAGCGTTGAAGGCCTAGCGGGAGTAGGGGAGCAGTACTTC | TRBV29-1 | TRBD2 | many | TRBJ2-7 | 14
CSAPDRGNRESYNEQFF | TGCAGTGCTCCGGACAGGGGCAATAGGGAGTCCTACAATGAGCAGTTCTTC | TRBV20-1 | TRBD1 | . | TRBJ2-1 | 17
CASSLSTASGGVNIQYF | TGCGCCAGCAGCCTTTCAACCGCCAGCGGAGGGGTAAACATTCAGTACTTC | TRBV4-3 | . | few | TRBJ2-4 | 17
CSGGRAGETQYF | TGCAGCGGCGGGAGGGCCGGGGAGACCCAGTACTTC | TRBV29-1 | TRBD2 | many | TRBJ2-5 | 12
CASSYTGQGSSPLHF | TGTGCCAGCAGTTACACGGGACAGGGGAGCTCACCCCTCCACTTT | TRBV6-5 | TRBD1 | few | TRBJ1-6 | 15
CASSFGTYNSPLHF | TGTGCCAGCAGCTTTGGGACTTATAATTCACCCCTCCACTTT | TRBV3-1 | . | many | TRBJ1-6 | 14
CSARPEAGPNQPQHF | TGCAGTGCTAGACCCGAGGCAGGGCCTAATCAGCCCCAGCATTTT | TRBV20-1 | . | medium-sized | TRBJ1-5 | 15
CASSFSSHYEQYF | TGTGCCAGCAGCTTCTCCTCCCACTACGAGCAGTACTTC | TRBV11-2 | . | few | TRBJ2-7 | 13
CASTRTVSSYEQYF | TGTGCCAGCACCCGGACAGTTAGCTCCTACGAGCAGTACTTC | TRBV2 | . | many | TRBJ2-7 | 14
CSAASEATYNEQFF | TGCAGTGCTGCTAGCGAAGCCACCTACAATGAGCAGTTCTTC | TRBV20-1 | . | . | TRBJ2-1 | 14
CASSLQGLHQETQYF | TGTGCCAGCAGTTTACAGGGGCTGCACCAAGAGACCCAGTACTTC | TRBV28 | . | many | TRBJ2-5 | 15
CAFSLALAGGRPGANVLTF | TGTGCCTTCAGTTTAGCGCTTGCGGGGGGGCGTCCTGGGGCCAACGTCCTGACTTTC | TRBV12-3/TRBV12-4 | TRBD2 | . | TRBJ2-6 | 19
CASSPLRQAPYEQYF | TGTGCCAGCAGCCCCCTGCGCCAGGCCCCTTACGAGCAGTACTTC | TRBV7-8 | . | few | TRBJ2-7 | 15
CSARSIAGREQYF | TGCAGTGCTAGATCGATAGCGGGACGCGAGCAGTACTTC | TRBV20-1 | TRBD2 | many | TRBJ2-7 | 13
CASSWTSGFTDTQYF | TGTGCCAGCAGCTGGACTAGCGGGTTCACAGATACGCAGTATTTT | TRBV7-2 | TRBD2 | many | TRBJ2-3 | 15